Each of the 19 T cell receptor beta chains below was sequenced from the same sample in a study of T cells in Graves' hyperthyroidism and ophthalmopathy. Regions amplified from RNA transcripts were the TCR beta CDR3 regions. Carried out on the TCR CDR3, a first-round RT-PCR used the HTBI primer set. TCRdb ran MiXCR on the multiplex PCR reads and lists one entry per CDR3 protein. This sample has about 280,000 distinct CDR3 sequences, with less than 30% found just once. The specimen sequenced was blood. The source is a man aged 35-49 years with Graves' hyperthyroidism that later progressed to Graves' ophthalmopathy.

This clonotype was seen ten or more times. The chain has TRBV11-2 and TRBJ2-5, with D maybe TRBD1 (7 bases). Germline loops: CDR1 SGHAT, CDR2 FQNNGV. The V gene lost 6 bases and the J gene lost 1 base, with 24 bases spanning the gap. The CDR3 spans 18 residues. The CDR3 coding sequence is TGTGCCAGCAGGCCAGGGGGAGGCTGGGGGGCTGTCCAAGAGACCCAGTACTTC. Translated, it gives CASRPGGGWGAVQETQYF.

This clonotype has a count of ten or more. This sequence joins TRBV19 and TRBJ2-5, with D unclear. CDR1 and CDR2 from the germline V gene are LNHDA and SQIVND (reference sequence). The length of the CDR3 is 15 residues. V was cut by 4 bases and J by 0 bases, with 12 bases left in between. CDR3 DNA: TGTGCCAGTAGTACCTCCGAACAGTACCAAGAGACCCAGTACTTC. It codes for CASSTSEQYQETQYF.

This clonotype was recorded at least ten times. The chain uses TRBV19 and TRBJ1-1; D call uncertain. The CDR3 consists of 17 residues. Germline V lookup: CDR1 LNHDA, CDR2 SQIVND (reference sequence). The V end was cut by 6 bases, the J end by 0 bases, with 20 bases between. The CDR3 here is CASREPMGEIMNTEAFF. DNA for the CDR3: TGTGCCAGTAGGGAGCCTATGGGCGAGATTATGAACACTGAAGCTTTCTTT.

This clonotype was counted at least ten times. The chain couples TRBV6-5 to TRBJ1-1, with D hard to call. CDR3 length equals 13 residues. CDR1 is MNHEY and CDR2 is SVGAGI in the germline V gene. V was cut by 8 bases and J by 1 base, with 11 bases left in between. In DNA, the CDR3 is TGTGCCAGCCGACATGGCCAGAACACTGAAGCTTTCTTT. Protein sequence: CASRHGQNTEAFF.

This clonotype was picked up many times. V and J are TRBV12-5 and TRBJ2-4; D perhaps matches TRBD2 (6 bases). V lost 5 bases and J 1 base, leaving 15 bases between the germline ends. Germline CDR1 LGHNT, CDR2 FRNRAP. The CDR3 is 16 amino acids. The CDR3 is CASGVGGGAAKNIQYF. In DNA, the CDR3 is TGTGCTAGTGGTGTCGGTGGAGGGGCGGCCAAAAACATTCAGTACTTC.

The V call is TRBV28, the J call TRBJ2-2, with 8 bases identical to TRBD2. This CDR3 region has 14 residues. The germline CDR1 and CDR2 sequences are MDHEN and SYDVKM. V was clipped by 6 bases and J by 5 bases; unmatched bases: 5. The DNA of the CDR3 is TGTGCCAGCAGACACACTAGCGGTACCGGGGAGCTGTTTTTT. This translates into CASRHTSGTGELFF.

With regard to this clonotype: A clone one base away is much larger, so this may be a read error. The CDR3 nucleotides read TGTGCCAGCAGCCCCCGGGTGCACAGAGTCTACGAGCAGTACTTC. Encoded protein: CASSPRVHRVYEQYF. V and J are TRBV7-8 and TRBJ2-7; D is unresolved. This CDR3 comprises 15 residues. CDR1 SGHVS and CDR2 FQNEAQ come from the germline V gene. Trimming pared 5 bases from V and 3 bases from J, leaving 17 bases between.

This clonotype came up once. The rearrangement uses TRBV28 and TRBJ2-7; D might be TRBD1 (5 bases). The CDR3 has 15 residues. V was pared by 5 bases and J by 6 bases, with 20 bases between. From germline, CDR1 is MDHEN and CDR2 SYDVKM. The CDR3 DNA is TGTGCCAGCAGTCCCCTGAAGAATGGGGCTATCGAGCAGTACTTC. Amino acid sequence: CASSPLKNGAIEQYF.

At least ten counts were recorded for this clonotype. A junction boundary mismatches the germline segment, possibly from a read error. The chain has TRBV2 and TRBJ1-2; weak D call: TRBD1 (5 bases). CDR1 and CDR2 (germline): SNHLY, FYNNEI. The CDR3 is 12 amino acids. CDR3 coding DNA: TGTGCCAGCAGTGGACAGTTCGGCCTTGGGGACTTC. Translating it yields CASSGQFGLGDF.

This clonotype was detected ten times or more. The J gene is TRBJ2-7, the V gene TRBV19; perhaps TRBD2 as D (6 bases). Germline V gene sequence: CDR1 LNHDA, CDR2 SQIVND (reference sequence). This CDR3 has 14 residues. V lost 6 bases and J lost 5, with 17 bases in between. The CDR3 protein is CASRPGLPAHEQYF. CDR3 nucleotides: TGTGCCAGTAGACCGGGACTCCCTGCCCACGAGCAGTACTTC.

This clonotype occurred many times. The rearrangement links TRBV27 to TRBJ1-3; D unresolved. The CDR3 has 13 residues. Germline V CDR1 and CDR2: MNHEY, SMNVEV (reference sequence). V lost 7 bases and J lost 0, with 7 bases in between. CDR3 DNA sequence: TGTGCCAGCAAGTGGACCTCTGGAAACACCATATATTTT. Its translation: CASKWTSGNTIYF.

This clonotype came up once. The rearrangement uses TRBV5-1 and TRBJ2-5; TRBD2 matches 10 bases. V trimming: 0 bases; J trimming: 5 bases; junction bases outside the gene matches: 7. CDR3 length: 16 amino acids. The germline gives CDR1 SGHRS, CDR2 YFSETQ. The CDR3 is CASSLALAGVDETQYF. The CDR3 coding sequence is TGCGCCAGCAGCTTGGCCCTAGCGGGAGTGGATGAGACCCAGTACTTC. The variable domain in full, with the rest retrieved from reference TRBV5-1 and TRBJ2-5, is KAGVTQTPRYLIKTRGQQVTLSCSPISGHRSVSWYQQTPGQGLQFLFEYFSETQRNKGNFPGRFSGRQFSNSRSEMNVSTLELGDSALYLCASSLALAGVDETQYFGPGTRLLVL.

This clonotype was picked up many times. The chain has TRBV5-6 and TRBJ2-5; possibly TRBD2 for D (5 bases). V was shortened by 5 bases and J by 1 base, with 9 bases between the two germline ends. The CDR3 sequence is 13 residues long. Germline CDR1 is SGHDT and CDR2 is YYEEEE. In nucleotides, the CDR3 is TGTGCCAGCAGAACGGACTCCCAAGAGACCCAGTACTTC. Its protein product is CASRTDSQETQYF.

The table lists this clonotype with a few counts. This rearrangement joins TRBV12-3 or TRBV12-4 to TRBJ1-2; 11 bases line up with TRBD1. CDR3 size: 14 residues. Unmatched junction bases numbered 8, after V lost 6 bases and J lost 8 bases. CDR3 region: CASRAGQGARGYTF. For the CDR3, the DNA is TGTGCCAGCAGGGCAGGACAGGGGGCTCGGGGCTACACCTTC.

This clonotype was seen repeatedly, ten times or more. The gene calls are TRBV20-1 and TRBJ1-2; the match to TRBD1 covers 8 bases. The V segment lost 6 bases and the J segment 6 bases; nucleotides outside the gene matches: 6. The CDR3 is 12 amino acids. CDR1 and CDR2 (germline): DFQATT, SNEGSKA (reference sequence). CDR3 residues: CSAPGQGDGYTF. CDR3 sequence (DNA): TGCAGTGCCCCTGGACAGGGAGATGGCTACACCTTC.

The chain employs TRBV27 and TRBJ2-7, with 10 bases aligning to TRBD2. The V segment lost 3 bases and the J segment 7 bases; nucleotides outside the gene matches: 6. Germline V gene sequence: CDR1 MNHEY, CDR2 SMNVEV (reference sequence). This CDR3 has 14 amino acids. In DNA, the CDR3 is TGTGCCAGCAGTTTTTCTAGGACTAGCGGTGAGCAGTACTTC. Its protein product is CASSFSRTSGEQYF.

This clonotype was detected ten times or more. Here the CDR3 DNA reads TGTGCCAGCCGAGGGCAGGGGTACTATGGCTACACCTTC. Protein product: CASRGQGYYGYTF. The V gene is TRBV9, the J gene TRBJ1-2; weak D call: TRBD1 (6 bases). Trimming removed 7 bases from V and 3 bases from J, with 13 bases in between. This CDR3 is 13 amino acids long. The germline V gene has CDR1 SGDLS and CDR2 YYNGEE.

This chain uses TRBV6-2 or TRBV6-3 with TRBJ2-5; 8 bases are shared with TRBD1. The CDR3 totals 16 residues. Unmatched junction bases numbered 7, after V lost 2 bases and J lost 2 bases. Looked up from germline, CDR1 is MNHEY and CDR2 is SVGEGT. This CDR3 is CASSYQWDRYQETQYF. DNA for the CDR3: TGTGCCAGCAGTTACCAATGGGACAGGTATCAAGAGACCCAGTACTTC.

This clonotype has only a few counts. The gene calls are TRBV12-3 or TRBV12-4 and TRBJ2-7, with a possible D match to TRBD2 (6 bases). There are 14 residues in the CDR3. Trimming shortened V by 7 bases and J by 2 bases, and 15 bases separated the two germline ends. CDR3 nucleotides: TGTGCCAGCACCTACGGAGGGTTTACCTACGAGCAGTACTTC. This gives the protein CASTYGGFTYEQYF.